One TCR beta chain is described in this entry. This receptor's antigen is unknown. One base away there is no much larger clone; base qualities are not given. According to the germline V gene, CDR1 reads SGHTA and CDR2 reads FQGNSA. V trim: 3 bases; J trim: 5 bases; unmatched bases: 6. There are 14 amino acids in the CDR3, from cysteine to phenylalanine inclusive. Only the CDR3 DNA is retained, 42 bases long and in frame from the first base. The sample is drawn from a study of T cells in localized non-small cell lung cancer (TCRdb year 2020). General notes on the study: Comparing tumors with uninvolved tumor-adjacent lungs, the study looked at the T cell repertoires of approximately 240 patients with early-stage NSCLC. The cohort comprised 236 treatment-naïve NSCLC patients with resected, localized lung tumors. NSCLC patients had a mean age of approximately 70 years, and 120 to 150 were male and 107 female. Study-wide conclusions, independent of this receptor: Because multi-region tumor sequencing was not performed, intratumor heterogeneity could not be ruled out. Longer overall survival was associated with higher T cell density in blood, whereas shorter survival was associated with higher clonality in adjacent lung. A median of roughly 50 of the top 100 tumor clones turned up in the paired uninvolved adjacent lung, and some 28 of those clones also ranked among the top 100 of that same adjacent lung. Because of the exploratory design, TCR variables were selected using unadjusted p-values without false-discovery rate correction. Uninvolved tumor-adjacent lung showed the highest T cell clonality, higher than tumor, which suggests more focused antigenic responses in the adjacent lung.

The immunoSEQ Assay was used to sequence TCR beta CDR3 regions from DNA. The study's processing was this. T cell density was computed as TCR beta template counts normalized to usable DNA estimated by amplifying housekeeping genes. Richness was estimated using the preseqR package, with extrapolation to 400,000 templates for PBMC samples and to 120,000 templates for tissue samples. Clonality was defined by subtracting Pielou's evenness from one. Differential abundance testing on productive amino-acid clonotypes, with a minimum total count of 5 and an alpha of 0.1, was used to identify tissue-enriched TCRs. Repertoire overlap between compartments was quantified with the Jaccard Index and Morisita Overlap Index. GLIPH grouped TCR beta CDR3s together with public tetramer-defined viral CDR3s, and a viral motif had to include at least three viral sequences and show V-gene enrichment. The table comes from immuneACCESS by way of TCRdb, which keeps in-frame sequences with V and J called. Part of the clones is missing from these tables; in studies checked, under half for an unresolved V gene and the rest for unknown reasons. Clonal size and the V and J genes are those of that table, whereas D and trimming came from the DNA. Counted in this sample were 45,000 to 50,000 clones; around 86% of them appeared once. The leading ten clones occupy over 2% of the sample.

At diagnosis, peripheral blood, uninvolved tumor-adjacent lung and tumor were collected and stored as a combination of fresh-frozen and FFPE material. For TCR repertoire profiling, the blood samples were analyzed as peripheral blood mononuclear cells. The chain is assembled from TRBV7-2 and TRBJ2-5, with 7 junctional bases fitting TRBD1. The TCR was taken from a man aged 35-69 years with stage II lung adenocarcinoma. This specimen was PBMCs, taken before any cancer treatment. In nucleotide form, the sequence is TGTGCCAGCAGCTTGACAGGGACGAGGGAGACCCAGTACTTC. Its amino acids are CASSLTGTRETQYF.